A selection of T cell receptor beta chains follows, all from one sample in a study of blood T cell repertoires in COVID-19. TCRdb's table, derived via immunoSEQ multiplex PCR, lists solely in-frame clones and lacks some. Seen here are 250,000 to 350,000 clones, 88% observed once, and the top ten hold approximately 8.8%. The sequencing input was peripheral blood. The receptor set was obtained from a man aged 18 to 29 with active or convalescent COVID-19. Each CDR3 is given with its conserved first and last residue. The D gene is left open where the match is weak. For some rows the clone size is stated as once, few or many, or as a class when expanded; others skip it.

v_call,d_call,j_call,clone_size,cdr3_aa,cdr3_nt
TRBV3-1/TRBV3-2,.,TRBJ2-2,.,CASSQEPRADWEAGELFF,TGTGCCAGCAGCCAAGAGCCCAGGGCAGATTGGGAAGCCGGGGAGCTGTTTTTT
TRBV19,.,TRBJ2-5,.,CASSRQGKWIKETQYF,TGTGCCAGTAGTCGGCAGGGAAAGTGGATAAAGGAGACCCAGTACTTC
TRBV19,.,TRBJ2-3,.,CASSIPLGVGVDTQYF,TGTGCCAGTAGTATTCCCCTCGGGGTTGGAGTAGATACGCAGTATTTT
TRBV27,.,TRBJ2-2,.,CASRLTRNTGELFF,TGTGCCAGCAGACTGACTCGGAACACCGGGGAGCTGTTTTTT
TRBV27,.,TRBJ1-2,.,CASSSGMYGYTF,TGTGCCAGCAGTTCGGGGATGTATGGCTACACCTTC
TRBV12-3/TRBV12-4,.,TRBJ2-5,.,CASTRTSETQYF,TGTGCCAGCACCAGGACTTCGGAGACCCAGTACTTC
TRBV19,TRBD1,TRBJ1-2,.,CASTDRVTPNYGYTF,TGTGCCAGTACGGACAGGGTGACCCCTAACTATGGCTACACCTTC
TRBV7-3,.,TRBJ2-2,.,CASSRGSDGELFF,TGTGCCAGCAGCCGGGGAAGTGACGGGGAGCTGTTTTTT
TRBV19,TRBD1,TRBJ1-4,few,CASSLWTGANEKLFF,TGTGCCAGTAGTTTGTGGACAGGGGCTAATGAAAAACTGTTTTTT
TRBV9,TRBD1,TRBJ1-4,.,CASSGMQGAGEKLFF,TGTGCCAGCAGCGGAATGCAGGGGGCGGGTGAAAAACTGTTTTTT
TRBV15,TRBD2,TRBJ2-5,.,CATSGGLAQETQYF,TGTGCCACCAGCGGGGGACTAGCCCAAGAGACCCAGTACTTC
TRBV13,TRBD1,TRBJ2-3,.,CASSLGPWTGGKDTQYF,TGTGCCAGCAGCTTAGGCCCTTGGACAGGGGGAAAAGATACGCAGTATTTT
TRBV18,.,TRBJ2-6,.,CASSPPASSGANVLTF,TGTGCCAGCTCACCACCCGCGAGCTCTGGGGCCAACGTCCTGACTTTC
TRBV11-3,TRBD1,TRBJ1-5,.,CASSSRSTGGPYSNQPQHF,TGTGCCAGCAGCTCTCGATCTACAGGGGGCCCTTATAGCAATCAGCCCCAGCATTTT
TRBV6-5,TRBD2,TRBJ2-3,.,CASSSDLAGESDTQYF,TGTGCCAGCAGTTCCGACTTAGCGGGGGAATCAGATACGCAGTATTTT
TRBV29-1,TRBD1,TRBJ1-2,.,CSVVQGPINYGYTF,TGCAGCGTTGTACAGGGGCCGATTAACTATGGCTACACCTTC
TRBV10-3,TRBD2,TRBJ2-5,.,CAISDRGNGGAETQYF,TGTGCCATCAGTGACCGAGGCAACGGGGGGGCTGAGACCCAGTACTTC
TRBV10-3,.,TRBJ1-2,.,CAISESLVAAGYTF,TGTGCCATCAGTGAGTCGCTGGTAGCAGCCGGCTACACCTTC
TRBV27,TRBD2,TRBJ2-1,.,CASSPPAGGFGEQFF,TGTGCCAGCAGTCCCCCAGCGGGGGGTTTCGGGGAGCAGTTCTTC
TRBV10-3,.,TRBJ2-3,.,CAFSPGGTDTQYF,TGTGCCTTCTCACCGGGGGGCACAGATACGCAGTATTTT
TRBV12-3/TRBV12-4,.,TRBJ2-5,.,CASTTPGETQYF,TGTGCCAGCACCACACCGGGGGAGACCCAGTACTTC
TRBV13,TRBD1,TRBJ2-3,.,CASSFRTGGAHTDTQYF,TGTGCCAGCAGCTTCCGAACAGGGGGCGCGCACACAGATACGCAGTATTTT
TRBV4-3,.,TRBJ1-2,.,CASSQVGAPIYGYTF,TGCGCCAGCAGCCAAGTAGGGGCCCCAATCTATGGCTACACCTTC
TRBV2,.,TRBJ2-7,few,CASSEAGGSHEQYF,TGTGCCAGCAGTGAAGCAGGCGGTAGCCACGAGCAGTACTTC
TRBV19,.,TRBJ1-1,.,CASSILRGTEAFF,TGTGCCAGTAGTATTCTTCGGGGAACTGAAGCTTTCTTT
TRBV19,.,TRBJ1-3,.,CASKVVERGSNSGNTIYF,TGTGCCAGTAAGGTCGTAGAGCGGGGAAGTAACTCTGGAAACACCATATATTTT
TRBV27,.,TRBJ1-2,.,CASSLSPMGAYGYTF,TGTGCCAGCAGTTTATCGCCGATGGGGGCCTATGGCTACACCTTC
TRBV4-1,.,TRBJ2-2,.,CASSSTRKNTGELFF,TGCGCCAGCAGCTCTACCAGGAAGAACACCGGGGAGCTGTTTTTT
TRBV6-2/TRBV6-3,.,TRBJ2-7,.,CASSYGGGLYEQYF,TGTGCCAGCAGTTACGGCGGGGGCCTGTACGAGCAGTACTTC
TRBV7-9,.,TRBJ2-7,.,CASSPSFYYEQYF,TGTGCCAGCAGCCCCTCTTTCTACTACGAGCAGTACTTC
TRBV5-4,.,TRBJ1-2,.,CASSFSQGRSNYGYTF,TGTGCCAGCAGCTTCAGCCAGGGCCGATCTAACTATGGCTACACCTTC